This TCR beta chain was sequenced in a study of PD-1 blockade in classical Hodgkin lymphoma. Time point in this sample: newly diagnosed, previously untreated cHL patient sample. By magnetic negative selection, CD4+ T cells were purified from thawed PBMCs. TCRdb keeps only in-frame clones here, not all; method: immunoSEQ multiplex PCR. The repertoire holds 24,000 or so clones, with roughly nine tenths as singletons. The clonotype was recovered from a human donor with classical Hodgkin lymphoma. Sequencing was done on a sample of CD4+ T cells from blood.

In nucleotides, the CDR3 is TGTGCCAGCAGCTTAGACAGTAGCACAGATACGCAGTATTTT. Its protein is CASSLDSSTDTQYF. This chain links TRBV7-2 with TRBJ2-3; D is unclear. From germline, CDR1 is SGHTA and CDR2 FQGNSA. Trimming left V 1 base short and J 0 bases short, with 5 bases between. This CDR3 comprises 14 residues.